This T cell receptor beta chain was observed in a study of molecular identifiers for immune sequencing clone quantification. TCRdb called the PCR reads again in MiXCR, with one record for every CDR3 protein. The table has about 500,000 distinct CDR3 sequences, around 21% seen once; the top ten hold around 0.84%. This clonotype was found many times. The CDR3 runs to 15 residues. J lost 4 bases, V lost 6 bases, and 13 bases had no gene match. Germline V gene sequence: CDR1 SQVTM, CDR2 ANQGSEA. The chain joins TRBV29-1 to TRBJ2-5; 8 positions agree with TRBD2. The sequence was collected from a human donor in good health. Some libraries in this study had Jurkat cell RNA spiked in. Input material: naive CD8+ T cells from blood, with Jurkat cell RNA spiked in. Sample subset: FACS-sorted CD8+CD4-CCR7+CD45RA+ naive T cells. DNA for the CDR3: TGCAGCGTCCCTAAAGCGGGGGCCGCGAGAGAGACCCAGTACTTC. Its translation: CSVPKAGAARETQYF.